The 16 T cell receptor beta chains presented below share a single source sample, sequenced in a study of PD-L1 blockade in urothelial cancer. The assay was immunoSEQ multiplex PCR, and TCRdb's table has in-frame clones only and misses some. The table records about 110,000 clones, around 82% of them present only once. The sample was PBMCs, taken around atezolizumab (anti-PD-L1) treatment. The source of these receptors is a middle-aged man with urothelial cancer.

CDR3 coding DNA: TGTGCCAGCAGTGAAGTTAGCCAAGAGACCCAGTACTTC. Its translation is CASSEVSQETQYF. The chain links TRBV2 to TRBJ2-5, with D unresolved. This CDR3 is 13 amino acids long. The V and J ends lost 1 base and 1 base respectively, with 4 bases between them. The germline V gene has CDR1 SNHLY and CDR2 FYNNEI.

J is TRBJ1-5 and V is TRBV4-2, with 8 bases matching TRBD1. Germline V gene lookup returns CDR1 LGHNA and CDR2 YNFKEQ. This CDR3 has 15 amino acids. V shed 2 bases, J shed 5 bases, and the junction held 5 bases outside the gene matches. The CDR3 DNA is TGTGCCAGCAGCCAAAGACAGGGGACTTATCAGCCCCAGCATTTT. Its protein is CASSQRQGTYQPQHF.

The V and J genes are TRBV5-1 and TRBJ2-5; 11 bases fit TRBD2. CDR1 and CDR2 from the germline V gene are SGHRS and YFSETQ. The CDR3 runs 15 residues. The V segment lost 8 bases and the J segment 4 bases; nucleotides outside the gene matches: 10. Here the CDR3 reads CASMGLAGGGETQYF. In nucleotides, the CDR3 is TGCGCCAGTATGGGGCTAGCGGGAGGTGGAGAGACCCAGTACTTC.

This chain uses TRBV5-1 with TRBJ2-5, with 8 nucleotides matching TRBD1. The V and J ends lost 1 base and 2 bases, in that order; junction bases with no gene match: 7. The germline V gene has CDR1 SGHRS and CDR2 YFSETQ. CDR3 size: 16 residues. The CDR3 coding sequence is TGCGCCAGCAGCTTGTATTCCACAGGGGGGCAAGAGACCCAGTACTTC. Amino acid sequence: CASSLYSTGGQETQYF.

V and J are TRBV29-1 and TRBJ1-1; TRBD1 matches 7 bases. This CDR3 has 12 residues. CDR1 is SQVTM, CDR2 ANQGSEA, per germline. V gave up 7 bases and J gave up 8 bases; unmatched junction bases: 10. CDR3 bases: TGCAGCGGGGTCGACAGGGCTGCGGAAGCTTTCTTT. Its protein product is CSGVDRAAEAFF.

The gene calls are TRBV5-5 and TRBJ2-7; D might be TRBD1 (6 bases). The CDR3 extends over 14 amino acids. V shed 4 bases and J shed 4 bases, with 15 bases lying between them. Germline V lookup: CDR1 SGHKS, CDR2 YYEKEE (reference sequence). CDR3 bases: TGTGCCAGCAGCCCTGAGGGGGAGAGGTACGAGCAGTACTTC. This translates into CASSPEGERYEQYF.

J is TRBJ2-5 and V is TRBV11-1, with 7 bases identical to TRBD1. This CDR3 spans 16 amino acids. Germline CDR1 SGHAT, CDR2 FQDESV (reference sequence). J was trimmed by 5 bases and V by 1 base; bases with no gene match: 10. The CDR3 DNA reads TGTGCCAGCAGCTTAGTCGACAGGGTCGGTGGGGAGACCCAGTACTTC. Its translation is CASSLVDRVGGETQYF.

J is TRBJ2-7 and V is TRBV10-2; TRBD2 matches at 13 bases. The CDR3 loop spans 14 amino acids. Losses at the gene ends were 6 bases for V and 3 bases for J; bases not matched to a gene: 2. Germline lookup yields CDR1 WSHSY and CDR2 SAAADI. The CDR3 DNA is TGCGCCAGCAGCGGGACTAGCGGGATCTACGAGCAGTACTTC. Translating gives CASSGTSGIYEQYF.

CDR3 sequence reads: CASSRGSTGGDEQYF. Written as DNA, the CDR3 is TGTGCCAGCAGCCGAGGTTCGACAGGGGGCGACGAGCAGTACTTC. The chain joins TRBV9 to TRBJ2-7, with 10 bases lining up with TRBD1. The J segment lost 5 bases and the V segment lost 4 bases, leaving 9 bases of the junction unmatched. The CDR3 totals 15 residues. From germline, CDR1 is SGDLS and CDR2 YYNGEE.

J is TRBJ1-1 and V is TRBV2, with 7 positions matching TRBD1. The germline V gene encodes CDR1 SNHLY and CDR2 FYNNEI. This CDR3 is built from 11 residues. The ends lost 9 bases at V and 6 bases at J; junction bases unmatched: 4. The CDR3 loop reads CARSDRAEAFF. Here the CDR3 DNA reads TGTGCCAGATCAGACAGGGCTGAAGCTTTCTTT.

This chain's CDR3 is CASSPPLVPTEAFF. The CDR3 DNA reads as TGTGCCAGCTCACCACCGTTAGTCCCCACTGAAGCTTTCTTT. V usage is TRBV18 and J usage is TRBJ1-1; D not certain. The CDR3 length is 14 residues. The ends were cut back, 0 bases at V and 4 bases at J, with 9 bases in the middle. Germline V gene data show CDR1 as KGHSH and CDR2 as LQKENI.

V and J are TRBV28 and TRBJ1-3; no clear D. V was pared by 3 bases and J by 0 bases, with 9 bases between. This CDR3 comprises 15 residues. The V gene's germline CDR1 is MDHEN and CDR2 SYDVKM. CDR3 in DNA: TGTGCCAGCAGTTTGAGAACCGCCTCTGGAAACACCATATATTTT. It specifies CASSLRTASGNTIYF.

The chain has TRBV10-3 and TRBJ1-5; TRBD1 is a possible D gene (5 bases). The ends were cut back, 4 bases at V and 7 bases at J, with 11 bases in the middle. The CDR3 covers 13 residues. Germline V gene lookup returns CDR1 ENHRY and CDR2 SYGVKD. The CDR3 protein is CAISGGEMQPQHF. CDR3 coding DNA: TGTGCCATCAGTGGGGGGGAGATGCAGCCCCAGCATTTT.

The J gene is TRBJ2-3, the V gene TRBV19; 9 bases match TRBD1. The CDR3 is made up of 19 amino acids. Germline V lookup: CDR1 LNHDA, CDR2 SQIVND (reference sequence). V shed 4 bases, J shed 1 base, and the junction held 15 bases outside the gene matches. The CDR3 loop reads CASSRKRTGTGRGTDTQYF. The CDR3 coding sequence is TGTGCCAGTAGTAGGAAAAGAACCGGGACAGGGAGAGGCACAGATACGCAGTATTTT.

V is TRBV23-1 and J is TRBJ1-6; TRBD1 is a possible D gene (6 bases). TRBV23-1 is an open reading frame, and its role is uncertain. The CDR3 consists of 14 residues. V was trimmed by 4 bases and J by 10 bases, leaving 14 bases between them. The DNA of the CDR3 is TGCGCCAGCAGTCGGGGGCAGGGGAAATCACCCCTCCACTTT. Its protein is CASSRGQGKSPLHF.

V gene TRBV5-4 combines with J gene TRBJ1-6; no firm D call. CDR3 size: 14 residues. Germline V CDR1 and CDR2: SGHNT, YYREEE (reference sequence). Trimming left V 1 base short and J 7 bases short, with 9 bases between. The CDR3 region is CASSLRTGNSPLHF. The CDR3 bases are TGTGCCAGCAGCTTGCGGACGGGGAATTCACCCCTCCACTTT.